These 27 T cell receptor beta chains came from one sample sequenced in a study of blood T cell repertoires in COVID-19. Profiling relied on immunoSEQ multiplex PCR, and the TCRdb table lists in-frame clones only, not all of them. This table holds roughly 250,000 clones, just under 90% found once. What was sequenced was PBMCs or T cells enriched from blood (not recorded which). The receptors here all came from a man between 50 and 59 years old who had been exposed to COVID-19.

This clone was counted between two and nine times. J is TRBJ2-1 and V is TRBV4-2; the D gene is possibly TRBD2 (6 bases). The V end was cut by 4 bases, the J end by 5 bases, with 21 bases between. From germline, CDR1 is LGHNA and CDR2 YNFKEQ. The CDR3 extends over 17 amino acids. CDR3 amino acids: CASSPLQYGGGNNEQFF. DNA of the CDR3: TGTGCCAGCAGCCCTTTGCAATATGGTGGCGGGAACAATGAGCAGTTCTTC.

The chain joins TRBV27 to TRBJ1-1; the D is unclear. V was clipped by 5 bases and J by 5 bases, with 12 bases between them. The CDR3 loop spans 13 amino acids. Germline CDR1 and CDR2: MNHEY and SMNVEV (reference sequence). The CDR3 protein is CASSPRVGTEAFF. DNA for the CDR3: TGTGCCAGCAGTCCCCGGGTGGGTACTGAAGCTTTCTTT.

V gene TRBV5-4 combines with J gene TRBJ1-2; 11 bases line up with TRBD1. With 4 bases clipped from V and 4 bases from J, the junction kept 6 bases outside the gene matches. CDR3 length: 15 amino acids. Germline loops: CDR1 SGHNT, CDR2 YYREEE (reference sequence). This CDR3 is CASSPMGTGGYGYTF. DNA for the CDR3: TGTGCCAGCAGCCCGATGGGGACAGGGGGCTATGGCTACACCTTC.

The chain couples TRBV5-8 to TRBJ1-1; tentatively, D is TRBD1 (5 bases). The V end was cut by 4 bases, the J end by 4 bases, with 11 bases between. The CDR3 consists of 13 residues. Germline CDR1 SGHTS, CDR2 YDEGEE. The CDR3 reads CASSIPRGTEAFF. The CDR3 DNA reads as TGTGCCAGCAGCATCCCAAGGGGCACTGAAGCTTTCTTT.

J is TRBJ1-1 and V is TRBV19; D perhaps matches TRBD1 (6 bases). The V gene lost 9 bases and the J gene lost 0 bases, with 14 bases spanning the gap. The CDR3 has 14 amino acids. Germline V gene sequence: CDR1 LNHDA, CDR2 SQIVND (reference sequence). The CDR3 coding sequence is TGTGCCAGCCAGCGGGACACAGTGAACACTGAAGCTTTCTTT. Its translation: CASQRDTVNTEAFF.

The V gene is TRBV9, the J gene TRBJ2-1; TRBD1 matches at 9 bases. The germline CDR1 and CDR2 sequences are SGDLS and YYNGEE. V trimming: 3 bases; J trimming: 1 base; junction bases outside the gene matches: 2. The CDR3 runs to 15 residues. As DNA, the CDR3 is TGTGCCAGCAGCGAGACAGGGGGGTCCTACAATGAGCAGTTCTTC. Its protein product is CASSETGGSYNEQFF.

The sample holds a few counts of this clone. This chain joins TRBV13 and TRBJ1-1; TRBD1 is a possible D gene (6 bases). Germline lookup yields CDR1 PRHDT and CDR2 FYEKMQ (reference sequence). V lost 5 bases and J lost 4, with 17 bases in between. This CDR3 is built from 15 residues. The CDR3 is CASSPRGGGSTEAFF. The CDR3 bases are TGTGCCAGCAGCCCCCGGGGAGGGGGGAGCACTGAAGCTTTCTTT.

CDR3 coding DNA: TGTGCCAGCAGCCCCCGGACTCCAGAAGCAAACACCGGGGAGCTGTTTTTT. This codes for CASSPRTPEANTGELFF. The chain carries TRBV11-2 and TRBJ2-2; D possibly corresponds to TRBD2 (5 bases). Trimming pared 5 bases from V and 2 bases from J, leaving 18 bases between. This CDR3 is 17 amino acids long. Per germline, CDR1 SGHAT and CDR2 FQNNGV.

A single count supports this clone. The V call is TRBV19, the J call TRBJ1-5; D is possibly TRBD1 (6 bases). Germline CDR1 and CDR2: LNHDA and SQIVND (reference sequence). The CDR3 is 16 amino acids. The V gene lost 5 bases and the J gene lost 6 bases, with 20 bases spanning the gap. The CDR3 nucleotides read TGTGCCAGTAGTCCCTCGGGGGGGCTGGCCTCTCAGCCCCAGCATTTT. Amino acid sequence: CASSPSGGLASQPQHF.

The chain links TRBV28 to TRBJ1-2, with TRBD1 matching 7 bases. Looked up from germline, CDR1 is MDHEN and CDR2 is SYDVKM. This CDR3 is 17 amino acids long. Trimming removed 7 bases from V and 5 bases from J; junction bases left unmatched: 19. DNA of the CDR3: TGTGCCAGCAATGGCCTTTCCGCCGGGACAGCTTCGTATGGCTACACCTTC. It translates to CASNGLSAGTASYGYTF.

A word on this clone: A read error may produce the germline difference seen at one junction end. The chain links TRBV7-7 to TRBJ2-5; 7 nucleotides align to TRBD1. Germline loops: CDR1 SSHAT, CDR2 FNYEAQ (reference sequence). The CDR3 is made up of 15 amino acids. CDR3 sequence reads: CASSRTGTAQETQYF. The CDR3 DNA reads as TGTGCTAGCAGCCGTACCGGGACAGCACAAGAGACCCAGTACTTC.

This chain connects TRBV12-3 or TRBV12-4 to TRBJ1-1; D is uncertain. This CDR3 contains 12 residues. V gave up 2 bases and J gave up 5 bases, with 6 bases separating them. The CDR3, as DNA: TGTGCCAGCAGTTTATTGAGGACTGAAGCTTTCTTT. As protein: CASSLLRTEAFF.

The chain links TRBV7-8 to TRBJ2-7, with 9 bases aligning to TRBD1. Per the germline V gene, CDR1 is SGHVS and CDR2 is FQNEAQ. This CDR3 has 14 residues. V shed 3 bases, J shed 1 base, and the junction held 1 base outside the gene matches. The CDR3 coding sequence is TGTGCCAGCAGCTTCGGACAGGGGTCCTACGAGCAGTACTTC. Its protein product is CASSFGQGSYEQYF.

The count of this clone is one. The V and J genes are TRBV7-6 and TRBJ1-6, with a weak D call TRBD1 (5 bases). This CDR3 has 16 residues. Germline assignment: CDR1 SGHVS and CDR2 FNYEAQ. Trimming pared 5 bases from V and 11 bases from J, leaving 22 bases between. The CDR3 DNA follows: TGTGCCAGCAGCCGACGGTTTGGCGGGGCTAAGGCACCCCTCCACTTT. Its protein product is CASSRRFGGAKAPLHF.

The V gene is TRBV19, the J gene TRBJ2-5; D is possibly TRBD1 (5 bases). This CDR3 contains 14 residues. Trimming left V 5 bases short and J 6 bases short, with 16 bases between. Germline V CDR1 and CDR2: LNHDA, SQIVND (reference sequence). DNA of the CDR3: TGTGCCAGTAGTGCCACGACAGTGTTCCAGACCCAGTACTTC. This sequence encodes CASSATTVFQTQYF.

In nucleotides, the CDR3 is TGTGCCAGCAGCCAAGAGAGCAAAAACATTCAGTACTTC. Residues: CASSQESKNIQYF. The rearrangement links TRBV4-2 to TRBJ2-4; D uncertain. V shed 0 bases and J shed 3 bases, with 3 bases lying between them. CDR1 and CDR2 (germline): LGHNA, YNFKEQ. This CDR3 spans 13 amino acids.

The rearrangement joins TRBV3-1 (or the pseudogene TRBV3-2) to TRBJ1-2; D unresolved. Looked up from germline, CDR1 is LGHDT and CDR2 is YNNKEL (reference sequence). This CDR3 contains 13 residues. Trimming removed 0 bases from V and 1 base from J, with 3 bases in between. The CDR3 spells CASSQEYNYGYTF. In DNA form, the CDR3 reads TGTGCCAGCAGCCAAGAATATAACTATGGCTACACCTTC.

V usage is TRBV14 and J usage is TRBJ1-4; D is perhaps TRBD1 (5 bases). V lost 1 base and J 1 base, leaving 19 bases between the germline ends. Germline V gene sequence: CDR1 SGHDN, CDR2 FVKESK. The CDR3 is 19 residues long. The CDR3 coding sequence is TGTGCCAGCAGCCAAGCCCCTCTCCTCCAGGGAGGAACTAATGAAAAACTGTTTTTT. Translated, it gives CASSQAPLLQGGTNEKLFF.

The chain links TRBV24-1 to TRBJ2-1, with TRBD2 matching over 11 bases. The germline gives CDR1 KGHDR, CDR2 SFDVKD. Germline trimming cut 9 bases from V and 4 bases from J; bases unmatched to any gene: 7. The length of the CDR3 is 15 residues. The CDR3 nucleotides are TGTGCCACCCAGGCTAGCGGGGGGCCTTACAATGAGCAGTTCTTC. Protein: CATQASGGPYNEQFF.

The rearrangement uses TRBV19 and TRBJ1-2; D possibly corresponds to TRBD1 (5 bases). CDR3 length: 14 amino acids. V was trimmed by 8 bases and J by 7 bases, leaving 20 bases between them. Germline V gives CDR1 LNHDA, CDR2 SQIVND (reference sequence). The CDR3 region has the DNA TGTGCCAGTCGATGGGGACTCGAGTTAGGTGGCTACACCTTC. Protein product: CASRWGLELGGYTF.

A note on this clone: One end of the junction fails to match germline, which may point to a read error. The chain couples TRBV18 to TRBJ2-3, with 7 bases identical to TRBD1. Germline V lookup: CDR1 KGHSH, CDR2 LQKENI. The CDR3 is 9 amino acids. The CDR3 loop is CASSPDRFF. As DNA, the CDR3 is TGTGCCAGCTCCCCGGACAGGTTTTTT.

The chain joins TRBV27 to TRBJ1-5, with TRBD1 as a possible D gene (6 bases). The V end lost 11 bases, the J end lost 6 bases, and 14 bases lay between the germline ends. Per germline, CDR1 MNHEY and CDR2 SMNVEV (reference sequence). The CDR3 spans 12 residues. Here the CDR3 DNA reads TGTGCCGCCGGACAGCCGTTTCAGCCCCAGCATTTT. It yields the protein CAAGQPFQPQHF.

This clone was found once. The chain uses TRBV5-1 and TRBJ1-4; 7 positions match TRBD1. After removal of 0 bases from V and 8 bases from J, the junction contained 10 bases not matched to a gene. The CDR3 runs 16 residues. Germline CDR1 is SGHRS and CDR2 is YFSETQ. CDR3 residues: CASSLGQGRIGEKLFF. The CDR3 DNA reads TGCGCCAGCAGCTTGGGACAGGGACGGATTGGAGAAAAACTGTTTTTT.

In its sample, this clone was seen once. The chain recombines TRBV18 with TRBJ1-4; D is ambiguous. The V and J ends lost 1 base and 3 bases respectively, with 6 bases between them. This CDR3 has 14 residues. CDR1 KGHSH and CDR2 LQKENI come from the germline V gene. The chain's CDR3 is CASSPQGANEKLFF. DNA of the CDR3: TGTGCCAGCTCACCACAGGGAGCTAATGAAAAACTGTTTTTT. The full variable domain, completed using reference TRBV18 and TRBJ1-4, is NAGVMQNPRHLVRRRGQEARLRCSPMKGHSHVYWYRQLPEEGLKFMVYLQKENIIDESGMPKERFSAEFPKEGPSILRIQQVVRGDSAAYFCASSPQGANEKLFFGSGTQLSVL.

The chain employs TRBV4-1 and TRBJ1-2; the match to TRBD1 covers 8 bases. The CDR3 contains 16 residues. The germline CDR1 and CDR2 sequences are MGHRA and YSYEKL. V lost 2 bases, J lost 2 bases, and 7 bases stayed unmatched. CDR3 DNA sequence: TGCGCCAGCAGCCAACCCCGGGACAGGAGAAACTATGGCTACACCTTC. Translated, it gives CASSQPRDRRNYGYTF.

The CDR3 here is CASSSRTSGKTDTQYF. CDR3 DNA: TGTGCCAGCAGCTCTAGGACTAGCGGGAAGACAGATACGCAGTATTTT. The rearrangement links TRBV7-8 to TRBJ2-3; 12 bases align to TRBD2. The V segment lost 4 bases and the J segment 3 bases; nucleotides outside the gene matches: 5. CDR1 is SGHVS, CDR2 FQNEAQ, per germline. The CDR3 runs to 16 residues.

This chain connects TRBV7-8 to TRBJ2-3; 7 positions match TRBD2. The CDR3 consists of 14 residues. V shed 5 bases, J shed 5 bases, and the junction held 7 bases outside the gene matches. The germline gives CDR1 SGHVS, CDR2 FQNEAQ. Written as DNA, the CDR3 is TGTGCCAGCAGCCCCGTCTGGGAGGGAGATACGCAGTATTTT. It yields the protein CASSPVWEGDTQYF.